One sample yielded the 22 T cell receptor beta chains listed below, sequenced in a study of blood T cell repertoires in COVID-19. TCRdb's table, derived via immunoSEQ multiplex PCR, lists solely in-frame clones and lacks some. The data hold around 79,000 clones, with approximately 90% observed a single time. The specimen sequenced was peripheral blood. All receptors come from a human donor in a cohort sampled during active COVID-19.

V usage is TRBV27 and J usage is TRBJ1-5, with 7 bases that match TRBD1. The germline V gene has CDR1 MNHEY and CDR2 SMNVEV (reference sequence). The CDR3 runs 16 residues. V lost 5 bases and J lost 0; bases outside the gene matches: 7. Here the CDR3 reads CASSPRDRTSNQPQHF. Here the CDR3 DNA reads TGTGCCAGCAGTCCCCGGGACAGAACTAGCAATCAGCCCCAGCATTTT.

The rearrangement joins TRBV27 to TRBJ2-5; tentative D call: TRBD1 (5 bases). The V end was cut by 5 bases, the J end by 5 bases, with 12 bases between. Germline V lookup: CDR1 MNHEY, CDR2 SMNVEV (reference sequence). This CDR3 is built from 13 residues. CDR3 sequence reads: CASSPQGWETQYF. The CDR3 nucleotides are TGTGCCAGCAGTCCCCAGGGTTGGGAGACCCAGTACTTC.

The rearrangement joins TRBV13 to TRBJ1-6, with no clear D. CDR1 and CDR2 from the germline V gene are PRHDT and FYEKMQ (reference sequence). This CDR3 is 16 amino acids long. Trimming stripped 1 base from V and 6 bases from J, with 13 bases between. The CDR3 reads CASSLAGQDPNSPLHF. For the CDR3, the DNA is TGTGCCAGCAGCTTAGCTGGCCAGGATCCTAATTCACCCCTCCACTTT. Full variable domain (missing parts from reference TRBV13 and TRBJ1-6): AAGVIQSPRHLIKEKRETATLKCYPIPRHDTVYWYQQGPGQDPQFLISFYEKMQSDKGSIPDRFSAQQFSDYHSELNMSSLELGDSALYFCASSLAGQDPNSPLHFGNGTRLTVT.

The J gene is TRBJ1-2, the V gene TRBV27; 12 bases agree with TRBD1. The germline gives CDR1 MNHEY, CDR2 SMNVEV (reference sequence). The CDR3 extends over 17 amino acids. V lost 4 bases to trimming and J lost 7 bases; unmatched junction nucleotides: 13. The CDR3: CASSSTGTGGAPGGYTF. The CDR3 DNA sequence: TGTGCCAGCAGTTCAACCGGGACAGGGGGCGCCCCGGGTGGCTACACCTTC.

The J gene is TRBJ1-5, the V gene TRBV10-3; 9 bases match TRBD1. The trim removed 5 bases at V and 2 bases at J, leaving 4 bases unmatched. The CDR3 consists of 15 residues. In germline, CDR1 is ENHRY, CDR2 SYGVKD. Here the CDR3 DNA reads TGTGCCATCAGTCCGGGACAGGGAGGCAATCAGCCCCAGCATTTT. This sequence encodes CAISPGQGGNQPQHF.

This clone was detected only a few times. In DNA, the CDR3 is TGTGCCAGCAGCTTAGAGAGGAACACTGAAGCTTTCTTT. This sequence encodes CASSLERNTEAFF. V gene TRBV11-2 combines with J gene TRBJ1-1; D unresolved. V was trimmed by 0 bases and J by 1 base, leaving 3 bases between them. The CDR3 loop spans 13 amino acids. Germline V gene lookup returns CDR1 SGHAT and CDR2 FQNNGV.

The CDR3: CASSLKPGSNQPQHF. The CDR3 region has the DNA TGCGCCAGCAGCCTAAAGCCAGGGAGCAATCAGCCCCAGCATTTT. V and J are TRBV5-1 and TRBJ1-5; possibly TRBD1 for D (5 bases). Trimming removed 4 bases at V and 1 base at J, with 12 bases between. From germline, CDR1 is SGHRS and CDR2 YFSETQ. This CDR3 comprises 15 residues.

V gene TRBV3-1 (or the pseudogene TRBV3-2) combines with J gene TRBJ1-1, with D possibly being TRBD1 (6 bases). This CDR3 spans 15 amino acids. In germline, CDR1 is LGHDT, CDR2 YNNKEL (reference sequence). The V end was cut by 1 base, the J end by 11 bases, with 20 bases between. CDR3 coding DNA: TGTGCCAGCAGCCAAGCGCCCCTCGAACAGGGTTGGGCTTTCTTT. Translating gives CASSQAPLEQGWAFF.

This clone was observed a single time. The CDR3: CASSREQETQYF. CDR3 DNA: TGTGCCAGTAGCCGGGAGCAAGAGACCCAGTACTTC. This chain joins TRBV19 and TRBJ2-5, with D maybe TRBD2 (6 bases). The length of the CDR3 is 12 residues. The V gene lost 6 bases and the J gene lost 2 bases, with 7 bases spanning the gap. Germline-derived CDR1 and CDR2 are LNHDA and SQIVND (reference sequence).

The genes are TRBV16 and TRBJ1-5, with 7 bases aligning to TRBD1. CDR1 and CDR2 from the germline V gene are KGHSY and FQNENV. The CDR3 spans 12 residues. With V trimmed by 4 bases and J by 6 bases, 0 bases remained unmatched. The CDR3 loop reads CASSPGGQPQHF. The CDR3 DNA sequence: TGTGCCAGCAGCCCAGGGGGTCAGCCCCAGCATTTT.

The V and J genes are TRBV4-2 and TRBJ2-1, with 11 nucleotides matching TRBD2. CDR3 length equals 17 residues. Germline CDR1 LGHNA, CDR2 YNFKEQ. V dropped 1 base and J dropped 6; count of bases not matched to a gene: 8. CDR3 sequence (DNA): TGTGCCAGCAGCCAAGGACTAGCGGGGCCCGGTCTCAATGAGCAGTTCTTC. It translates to CASSQGLAGPGLNEQFF.

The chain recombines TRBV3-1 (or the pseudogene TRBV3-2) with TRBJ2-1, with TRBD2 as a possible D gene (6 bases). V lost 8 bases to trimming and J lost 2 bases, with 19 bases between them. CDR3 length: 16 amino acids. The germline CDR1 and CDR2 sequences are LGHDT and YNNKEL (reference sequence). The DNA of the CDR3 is TGTGCCAGCGCACGTCGCGGGGCTGGCACCTACAATGAGCAGTTCTTC. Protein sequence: CASARRGAGTYNEQFF.

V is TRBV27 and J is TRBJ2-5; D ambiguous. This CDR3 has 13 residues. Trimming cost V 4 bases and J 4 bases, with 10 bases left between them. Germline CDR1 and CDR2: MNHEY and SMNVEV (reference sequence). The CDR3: CASSSPRVETQYF. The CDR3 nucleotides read TGTGCCAGCAGTTCTCCCCGGGTAGAGACCCAGTACTTC.

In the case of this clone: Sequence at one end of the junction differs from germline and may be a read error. The CDR3 protein is CASSQYEGRTIF. CDR3 DNA sequence: TGTGCCAGCAGCCAATATGAAGGGCGGACTATCTTC. The chain has TRBV3-1 (or the pseudogene TRBV3-2) and TRBJ1-2; no clear D gene. Looked up from germline, CDR1 is LGHDT and CDR2 is YNNKEL (reference sequence). The CDR3 consists of 12 residues.

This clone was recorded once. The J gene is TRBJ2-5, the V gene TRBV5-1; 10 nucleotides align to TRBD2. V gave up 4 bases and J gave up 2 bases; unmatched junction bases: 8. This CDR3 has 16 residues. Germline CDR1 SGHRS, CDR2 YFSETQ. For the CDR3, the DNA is TGCGCCAGCAGCCCAACCGGGACTAGCGTACAAGAGACCCAGTACTTC. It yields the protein CASSPTGTSVQETQYF.

This chain's CDR3 is CASSLGQTGYGYTF. The CDR3 DNA sequence: TGCGCCAGCAGCTTAGGACAGACAGGATATGGCTACACCTTC. V gene TRBV5-1 combines with J gene TRBJ1-2; the D gene is possibly TRBD1 (6 bases). The CDR3 runs to 14 residues. V lost 2 bases to trimming and J lost 5 bases, with 13 bases between them. Germline V lookup: CDR1 SGHRS, CDR2 YFSETQ.

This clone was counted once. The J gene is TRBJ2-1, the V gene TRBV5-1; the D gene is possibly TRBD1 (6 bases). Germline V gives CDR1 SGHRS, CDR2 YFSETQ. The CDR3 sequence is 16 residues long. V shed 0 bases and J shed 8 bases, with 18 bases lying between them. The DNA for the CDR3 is TGCGCCAGCAGCTTGGGTTCGCAGGGGCCTTGGTATGAGCAGTTCTTC. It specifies CASSLGSQGPWYEQFF.

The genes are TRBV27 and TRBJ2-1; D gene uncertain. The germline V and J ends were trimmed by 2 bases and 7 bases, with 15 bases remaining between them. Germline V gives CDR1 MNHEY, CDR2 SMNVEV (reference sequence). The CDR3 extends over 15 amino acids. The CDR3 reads CASSLALTQRNEQFF. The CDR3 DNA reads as TGTGCCAGCAGTTTAGCTTTGACCCAGAGGAATGAGCAGTTCTTC.

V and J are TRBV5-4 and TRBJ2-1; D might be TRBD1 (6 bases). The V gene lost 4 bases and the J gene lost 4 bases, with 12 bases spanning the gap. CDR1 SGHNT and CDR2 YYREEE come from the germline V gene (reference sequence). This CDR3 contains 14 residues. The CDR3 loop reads CASSPPDRYNEQFF. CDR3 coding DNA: TGTGCCAGCAGCCCGCCCGACAGGTACAATGAGCAGTTCTTC.

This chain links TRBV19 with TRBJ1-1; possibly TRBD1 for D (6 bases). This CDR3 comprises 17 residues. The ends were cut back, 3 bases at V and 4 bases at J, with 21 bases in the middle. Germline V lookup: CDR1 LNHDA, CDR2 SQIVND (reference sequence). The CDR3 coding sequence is TGTGCCAGTAGTATTTCAGCCAGGGGCCCGATGAGCACTGAAGCTTTCTTT. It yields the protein CASSISARGPMSTEAFF. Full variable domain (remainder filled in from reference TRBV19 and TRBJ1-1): DGGITQSPKYLFRKEGQNVTLSCEQNLNHDAMYWYRQDPGQGLRLIYYSQIVNDFQKGDIAEGYSVSREKKESFPLTVTSAQKNPTAFYLCASSISARGPMSTEAFFGQGTRLTVV.

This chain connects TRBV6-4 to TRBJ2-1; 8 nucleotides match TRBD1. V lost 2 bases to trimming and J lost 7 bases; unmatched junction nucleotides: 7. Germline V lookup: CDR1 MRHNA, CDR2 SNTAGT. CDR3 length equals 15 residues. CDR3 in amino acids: CASSDEAGGGNEQFF. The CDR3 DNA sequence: TGTGCCAGCAGTGACGAGGCAGGGGGCGGGAATGAGCAGTTCTTC.

CDR3 in DNA: TGTGCCATCAGCGGGGTGGGGGAGACCGGGACAGGTAATTCACCCCTCCACTTT. The encoded protein is CAISGVGETGTGNSPLHF. The rearrangement links TRBV10-3 to TRBJ1-6; 8 positions match TRBD1. Germline V CDR1 and CDR2: ENHRY, SYGVKD. This CDR3 region has 18 residues. V lost 6 bases, J lost 6 bases, and 16 bases stayed unmatched.